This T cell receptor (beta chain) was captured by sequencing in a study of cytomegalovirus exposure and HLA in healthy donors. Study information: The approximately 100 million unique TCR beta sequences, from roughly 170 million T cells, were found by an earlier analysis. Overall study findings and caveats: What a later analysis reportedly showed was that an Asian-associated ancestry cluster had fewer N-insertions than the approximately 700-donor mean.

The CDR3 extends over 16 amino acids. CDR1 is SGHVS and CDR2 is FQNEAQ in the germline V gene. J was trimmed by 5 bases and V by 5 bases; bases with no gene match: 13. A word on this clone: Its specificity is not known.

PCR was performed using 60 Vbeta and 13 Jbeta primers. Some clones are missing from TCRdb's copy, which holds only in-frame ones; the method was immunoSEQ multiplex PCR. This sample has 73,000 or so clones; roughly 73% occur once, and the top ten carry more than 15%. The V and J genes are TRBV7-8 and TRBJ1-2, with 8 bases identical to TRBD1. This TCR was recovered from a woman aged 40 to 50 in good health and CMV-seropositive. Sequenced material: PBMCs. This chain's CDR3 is CASSPSWVDREYGYTF. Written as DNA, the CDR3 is TGTGCCAGCAGCCCGAGCTGGGTGGACAGGGAGTATGGCTACACCTTC.